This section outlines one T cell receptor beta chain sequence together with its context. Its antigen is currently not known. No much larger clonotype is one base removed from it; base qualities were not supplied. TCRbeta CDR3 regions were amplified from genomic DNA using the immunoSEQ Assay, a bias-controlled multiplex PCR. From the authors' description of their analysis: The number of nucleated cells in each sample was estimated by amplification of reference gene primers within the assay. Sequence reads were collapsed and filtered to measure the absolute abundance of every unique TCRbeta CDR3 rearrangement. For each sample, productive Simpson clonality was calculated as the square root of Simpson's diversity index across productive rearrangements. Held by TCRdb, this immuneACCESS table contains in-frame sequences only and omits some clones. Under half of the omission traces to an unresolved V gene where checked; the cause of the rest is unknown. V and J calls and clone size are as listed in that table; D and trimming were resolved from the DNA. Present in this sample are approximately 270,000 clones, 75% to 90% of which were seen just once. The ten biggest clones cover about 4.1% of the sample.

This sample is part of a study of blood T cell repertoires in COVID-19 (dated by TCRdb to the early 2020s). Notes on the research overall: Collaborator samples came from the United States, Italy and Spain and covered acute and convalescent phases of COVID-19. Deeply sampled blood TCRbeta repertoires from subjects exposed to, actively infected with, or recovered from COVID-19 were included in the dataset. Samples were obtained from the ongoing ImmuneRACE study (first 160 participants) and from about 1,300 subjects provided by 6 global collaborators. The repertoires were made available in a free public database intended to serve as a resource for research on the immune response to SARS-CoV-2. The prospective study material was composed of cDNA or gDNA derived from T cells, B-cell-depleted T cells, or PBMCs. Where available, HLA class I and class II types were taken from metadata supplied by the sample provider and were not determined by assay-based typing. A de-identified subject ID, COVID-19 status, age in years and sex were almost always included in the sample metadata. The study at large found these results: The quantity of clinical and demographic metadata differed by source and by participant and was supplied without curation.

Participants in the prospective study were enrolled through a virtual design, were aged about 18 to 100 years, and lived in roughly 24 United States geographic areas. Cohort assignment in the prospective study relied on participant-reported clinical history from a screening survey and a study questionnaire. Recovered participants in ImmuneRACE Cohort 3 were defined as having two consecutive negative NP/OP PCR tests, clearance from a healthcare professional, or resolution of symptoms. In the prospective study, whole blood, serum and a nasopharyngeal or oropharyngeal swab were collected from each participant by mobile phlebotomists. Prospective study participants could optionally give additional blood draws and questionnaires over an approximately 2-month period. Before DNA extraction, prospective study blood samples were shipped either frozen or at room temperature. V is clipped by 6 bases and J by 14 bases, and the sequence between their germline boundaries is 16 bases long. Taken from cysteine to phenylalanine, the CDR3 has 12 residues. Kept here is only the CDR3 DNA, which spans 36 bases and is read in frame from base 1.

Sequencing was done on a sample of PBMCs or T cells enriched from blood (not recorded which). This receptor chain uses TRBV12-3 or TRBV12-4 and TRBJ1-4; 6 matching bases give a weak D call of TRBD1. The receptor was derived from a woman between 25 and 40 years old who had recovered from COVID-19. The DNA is TGTGCCAGCAGCAGCGAAGGGGGAAAGCTGTTTTTT. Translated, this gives CASSSEGGKLFF.